This TCR beta chain was sequenced in a study of T-cell reconstitution after alpha-beta-depleted transplantation in children. As it was prepared, the TCRbeta library received unique molecular identifiers. TCRdb reanalysed the PCR reads using MiXCR and keeps one entry per CDR3 protein. The sample yields roughly 200,000 distinct CDR3 sequences, roughly 15% seen once. This sequence was found in a human donor who donated a stem cell graft to a child with acute lymphoblastic leukemia. Sequenced here: PBMCs from the stem cell graft donor, sampled from the stem cell graft.

This CDR3 reads CASTPTGYKNIQYF. In DNA form, the CDR3 reads TGTGCCAGCACCCCGACAGGGTACAAAAACATTCAGTACTTC. The rearrangement joins TRBV12-3 or TRBV12-4 to TRBJ2-4; 7 bases map to TRBD1. V lost 7 bases to trimming and J lost 3 bases; unmatched junction nucleotides: 6. This CDR3 contains 14 residues.